The 3 T cell receptor beta chains given below trace back to one sample, sequenced in a study of T cell responses to AZD1222 COVID-19 vaccine. Measured with immunoSEQ multiplex PCR; TCRdb has only the in-frame clones, and not every one. The profile covers 130,000 or so clones, with roughly 93% appearing a single time and 5.5% to 8% taken by the ten largest. This material consisted of peripheral blood, taken on day 0 of AZD1222 vaccination. All receptors come from an adult in good health.

The CDR3 bases are TGTGCCAGCAGCACGTTTGGAGGTCAGCCCCAGCATTTT. Its translation: CASSTFGGQPQHF. The V and J genes are TRBV6-5 and TRBJ1-5; D is unresolved. The germline V and J ends were trimmed by 6 bases and 6 bases, with 12 bases remaining between them. CDR1 is MNHEY and CDR2 is SVGAGI in the germline V gene. This CDR3 has 13 residues.

This sequence joins TRBV14 and TRBJ2-7, with TRBD2 as a possible D gene (5 bases). The CDR3 spans 14 residues. The V end was cut by 4 bases, the J end by 1 base, with 11 bases between. Germline CDR1 is SGHDN and CDR2 is FVKESK. CDR3 DNA: TGTGCCAGCAGCCTTCGGGGAAATTCCTACGAGCAGTACTTC. Amino acids: CASSLRGNSYEQYF.

The J gene is TRBJ2-7, the V gene TRBV19, with TRBD2 identical over 8 bases. The CDR3 extends over 14 amino acids. Germline V gives CDR1 LNHDA, CDR2 SQIVND (reference sequence). J gave up 3 bases and V 5 bases, and 6 bases lay outside the gene matches. The CDR3 loop is CASSPAGGGYEQYF. CDR3 nucleotides: TGTGCCAGTAGTCCCGCCGGGGGGGGCTACGAGCAGTACTTC.